The 3 T cell receptor beta chains in this list originate from one sample, sequenced in a study of Graves' ophthalmopathy and Graves' hyperthyroidism. As the template, RNA transcripts were used to amplify TCR beta CDR3 regions. HTBI primers primed a first-round RT-PCR, and a second-round multiplex PCR followed. From the multiplex PCR reads, TCRdb called clonotypes with MiXCR, one entry per CDR3 protein. The top ten clones hold 9% to 15% of a sample with around 340,000 distinct CDR3 sequences, roughly 17% of them seen once. Sequencing used peripheral blood. The receptors originated from an adult man with Graves' ophthalmopathy.

This clonotype was recorded at least ten times. The gene calls are TRBV6-5 and TRBJ1-1; TRBD1 matches 9 bases. Germline CDR1 reads MNHEY; CDR2 reads SVGAGI. This CDR3 comprises 15 residues. Trimming removed 4 bases from V and 6 bases from J; junction bases left unmatched: 9. CDR3 residues: CASSSSGQGGAEAFF. CDR3 nucleotide sequence: TGTGCCAGCAGTTCCTCGGGACAGGGTGGCGCTGAAGCTTTCTTT.

This clonotype was counted only a few times. This sequence joins TRBV28 and TRBJ2-5; no reliable D call. CDR3 length: 13 residues. Per the germline V gene, CDR1 is MDHEN and CDR2 is SYDVKM. V shed 4 bases and J shed 3 bases, with 9 bases lying between them. The CDR3 loop is CASSYPPEETQYF. The CDR3 nucleotides read TGTGCCAGCAGTTACCCTCCAGAAGAGACCCAGTACTTC.

At least ten counts were recorded for this clonotype. The chain has TRBV20-1 and TRBJ2-5, with 8 bases identical to TRBD1. The V and J ends lost 3 bases and 5 bases, in that order; junction bases with no gene match: 11. The CDR3 has 15 amino acids. The germline V gene encodes CDR1 DFQATT and CDR2 SNEGSKA (reference sequence). As DNA, the CDR3 is TGCAGTGCTAGCCTTCGGACAGGGCTTCGGGAGACCCAGTACTTC. Translation gives CSASLRTGLRETQYF.